This section outlines one T cell receptor beta chain sequence together with its context. Its antigen is as yet unknown. This entry is derived from a study of cytomegalovirus exposure and HLA in healthy donors. Regarding the study as a whole: Per a prior analysis, the majority of TCR beta V segments were productive roughly 90% or roughly 30% of the time.

This PCR relied on a set of 60 Vbeta primers and 13 Jbeta primers. Assay used: immunoSEQ multiplex PCR; TCRdb lists only in-frame clones, some missing. Its listing shows about 58,000 clones. This TCR was recovered from a young woman in good health and CMV-seronegative. Sequences were obtained from PBMCs.

The CDR3 sequence: CASSPPRGTQYF. The DNA for the CDR3 is TGTGCCAGTAGTCCTCCACGGGGGACCCAGTACTTC. The chain carries TRBV19 and TRBJ2-5; D may be TRBD2 (5 bases). Germline-derived CDR1 and CDR2 are LNHDA and SQIVND (reference sequence). V dropped 5 bases and J dropped 7 bases, with 11 bases sitting between them. The CDR3 covers 12 residues.